This TCR beta chain was sequenced during a study of cytomegalovirus exposure and HLA in healthy donors. Use of 60 Vbeta and 13 Jbeta primers characterized the PCR. Only in-frame clones appear in the TCRdb table, and some are missing; sequencing was by immunoSEQ multiplex PCR. The sample lists fewer than 130,000 clones; about 80% were seen once. The V and J ends lost 4 bases and 1 base respectively, with 11 bases between them. Germline V gives CDR1 MGHRA, CDR2 YSYEKL. This CDR3 has 15 residues. The sequencing sample was made of PBMCs. This sequence was found in a woman aged 40 to 50 in good health and CMV-seronegative. V gene TRBV4-1 combines with J gene TRBJ1-5; the D gene is possibly TRBD1 (5 bases). The CDR3: CASSLDTGSNQPQHF. CDR3 nucleotides: TGCGCCAGCAGCCTTGACACAGGAAGCAATCAGCCCCAGCATTTT.